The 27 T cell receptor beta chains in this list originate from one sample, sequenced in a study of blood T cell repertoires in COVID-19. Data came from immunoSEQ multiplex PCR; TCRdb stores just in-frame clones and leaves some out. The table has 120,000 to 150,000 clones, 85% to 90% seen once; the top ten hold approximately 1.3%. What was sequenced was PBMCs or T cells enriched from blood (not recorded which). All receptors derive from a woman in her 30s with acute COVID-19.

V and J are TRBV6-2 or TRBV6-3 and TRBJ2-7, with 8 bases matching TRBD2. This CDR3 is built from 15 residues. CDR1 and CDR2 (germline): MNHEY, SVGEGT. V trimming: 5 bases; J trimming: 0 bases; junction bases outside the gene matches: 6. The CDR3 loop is CASSHPAGGSYEQYF. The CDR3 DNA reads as TGTGCCAGCAGTCACCCCGCGGGAGGCTCCTACGAGCAGTACTTC.

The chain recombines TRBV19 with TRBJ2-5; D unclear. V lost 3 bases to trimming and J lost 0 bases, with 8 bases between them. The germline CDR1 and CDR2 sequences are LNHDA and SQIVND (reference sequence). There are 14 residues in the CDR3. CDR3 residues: CASSISRDQETQYF. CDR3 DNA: TGTGCCAGTAGTATCTCTCGTGACCAAGAGACCCAGTACTTC.

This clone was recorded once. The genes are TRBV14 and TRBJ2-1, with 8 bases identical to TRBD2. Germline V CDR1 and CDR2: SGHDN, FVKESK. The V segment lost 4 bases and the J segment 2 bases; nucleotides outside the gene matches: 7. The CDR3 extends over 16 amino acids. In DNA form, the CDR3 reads TGTGCCAGCAGCCTACTAACTAGCGGACCCTACAATGAGCAGTTCTTC. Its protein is CASSLLTSGPYNEQFF. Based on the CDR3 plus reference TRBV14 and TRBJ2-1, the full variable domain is EAGVTQFPSHSVIEKGQTVTLRCDPISGHDNLYWYRRVMGKEIKFLLHFVKESKQDESGMPNNRFLAERTGGTYSTLKVQPAELEDSGVYFCASSLLTSGPYNEQFFGPGTRLTVL.

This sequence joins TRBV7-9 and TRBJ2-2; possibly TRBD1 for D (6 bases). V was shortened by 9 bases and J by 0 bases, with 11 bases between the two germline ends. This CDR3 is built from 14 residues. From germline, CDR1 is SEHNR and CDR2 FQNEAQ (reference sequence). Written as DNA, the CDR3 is TGTGCCAGACAGGGCCTAACGAACACCGGGGAGCTGTTTTTT. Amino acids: CARQGLTNTGELFF.

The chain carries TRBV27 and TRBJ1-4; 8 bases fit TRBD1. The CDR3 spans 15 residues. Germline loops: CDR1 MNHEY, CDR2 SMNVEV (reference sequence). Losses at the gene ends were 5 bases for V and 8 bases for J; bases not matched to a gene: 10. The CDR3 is CASSPQGARREKLFF. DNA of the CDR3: TGTGCCAGCAGTCCCCAGGGGGCGCGACGGGAAAAACTGTTTTTT.

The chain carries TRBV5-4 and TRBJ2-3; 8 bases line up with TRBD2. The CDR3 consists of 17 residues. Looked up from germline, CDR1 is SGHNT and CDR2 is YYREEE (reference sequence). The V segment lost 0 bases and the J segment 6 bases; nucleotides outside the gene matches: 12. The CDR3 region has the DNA TGTGCCAGCAGCTTGGCCGTGCAGCGGGAGATCGCCGATACGCAGTATTTT. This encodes CASSLAVQREIADTQYF.

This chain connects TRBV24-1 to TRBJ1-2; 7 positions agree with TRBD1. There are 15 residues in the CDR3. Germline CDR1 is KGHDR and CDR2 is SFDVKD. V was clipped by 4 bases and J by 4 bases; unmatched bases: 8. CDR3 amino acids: CATSEEGATGYGYTF. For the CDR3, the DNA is TGTGCCACCAGTGAAGAGGGGGCAACGGGCTATGGCTACACCTTC.

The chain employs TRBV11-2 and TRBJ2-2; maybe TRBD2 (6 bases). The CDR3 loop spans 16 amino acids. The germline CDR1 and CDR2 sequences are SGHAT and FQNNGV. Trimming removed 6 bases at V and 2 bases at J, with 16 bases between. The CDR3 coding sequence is TGTGCCAGCAGTCCTCGCCGCGGGATAAACACCGGGGAGCTGTTTTTT. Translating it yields CASSPRRGINTGELFF.

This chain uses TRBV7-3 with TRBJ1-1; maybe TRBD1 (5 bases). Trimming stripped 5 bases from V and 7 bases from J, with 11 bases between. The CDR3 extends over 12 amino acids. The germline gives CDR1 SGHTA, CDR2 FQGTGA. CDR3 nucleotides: TGTGCCAGCAGCCAGTTACAGGATGAAGCTTTCTTT. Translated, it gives CASSQLQDEAFF. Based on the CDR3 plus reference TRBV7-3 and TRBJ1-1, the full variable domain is GAGVSQTPSNKVTEKGKYVELRCDPISGHTALYWYRQSLGQGPEFLIYFQGTGAADDSGLPNDRFFAVRPEGSVSTLKIQRTERGDSAVYLCASSQLQDEAFFGQGTRLTVV.

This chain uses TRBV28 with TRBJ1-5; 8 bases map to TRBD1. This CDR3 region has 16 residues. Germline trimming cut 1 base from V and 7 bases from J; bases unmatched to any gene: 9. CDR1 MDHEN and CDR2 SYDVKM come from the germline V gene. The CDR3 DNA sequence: TGTGCCAGCAGTTTATCGCAAGCAGGGGGCGGACAGCCCCAGCATTTT. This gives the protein CASSLSQAGGGQPQHF.

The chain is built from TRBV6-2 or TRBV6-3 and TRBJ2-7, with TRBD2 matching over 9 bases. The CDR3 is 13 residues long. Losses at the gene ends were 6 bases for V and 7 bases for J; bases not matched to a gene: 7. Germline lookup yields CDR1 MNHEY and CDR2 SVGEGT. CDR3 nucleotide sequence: TGTGCCAGCAGCCTAGCGGGAATACTAGAGCAGTACTTC. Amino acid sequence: CASSLAGILEQYF.

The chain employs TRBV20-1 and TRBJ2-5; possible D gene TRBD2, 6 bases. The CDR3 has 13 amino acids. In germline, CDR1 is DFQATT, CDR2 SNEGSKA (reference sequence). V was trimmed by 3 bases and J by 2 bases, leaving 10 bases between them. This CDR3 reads CSASPGSQETQYF. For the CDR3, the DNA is TGCAGTGCTAGTCCCGGGAGTCAAGAGACCCAGTACTTC.

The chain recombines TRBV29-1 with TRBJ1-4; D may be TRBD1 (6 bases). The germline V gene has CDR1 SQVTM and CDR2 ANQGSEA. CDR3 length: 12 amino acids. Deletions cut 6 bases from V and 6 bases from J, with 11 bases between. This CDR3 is CSVLAGDEKLFF. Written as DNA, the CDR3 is TGCAGCGTGTTGGCAGGGGATGAAAAACTGTTTTTT.

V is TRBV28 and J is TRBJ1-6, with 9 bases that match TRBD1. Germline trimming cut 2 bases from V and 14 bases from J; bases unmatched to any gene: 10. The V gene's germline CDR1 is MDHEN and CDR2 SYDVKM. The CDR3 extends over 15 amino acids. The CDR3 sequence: CASSLSGTGSRALHF. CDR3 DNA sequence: TGTGCCAGCAGTTTAAGTGGGACAGGGAGTCGGGCCCTCCACTTT.

The CDR3 loop reads CASSYQWEAYNEQFF. DNA of the CDR3: TGTGCCAGCAGTTACCAATGGGAGGCCTACAATGAGCAGTTCTTC. J is TRBJ2-1 and V is TRBV6-5, with a weak D call TRBD2 (6 bases). The germline V gene encodes CDR1 MNHEY and CDR2 SVGAGI. This CDR3 is 15 amino acids long. Trimming left V 2 bases short and J 2 bases short, with 10 bases between.

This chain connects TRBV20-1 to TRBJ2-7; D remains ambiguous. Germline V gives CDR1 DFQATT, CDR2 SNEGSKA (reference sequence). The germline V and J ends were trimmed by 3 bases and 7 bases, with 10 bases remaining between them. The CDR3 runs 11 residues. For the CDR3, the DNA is TGCAGTGCTAGCTCCGCGAGTGAGCAGTACTTC. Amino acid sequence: CSASSASEQYF.

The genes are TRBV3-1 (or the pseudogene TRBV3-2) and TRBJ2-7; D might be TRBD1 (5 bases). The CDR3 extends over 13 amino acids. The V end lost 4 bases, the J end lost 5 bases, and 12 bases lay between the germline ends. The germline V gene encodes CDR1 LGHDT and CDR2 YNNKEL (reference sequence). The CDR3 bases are TGTGCCAGCAGCCCCATCCAGGGTAACGAGCAGTACTTC. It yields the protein CASSPIQGNEQYF.

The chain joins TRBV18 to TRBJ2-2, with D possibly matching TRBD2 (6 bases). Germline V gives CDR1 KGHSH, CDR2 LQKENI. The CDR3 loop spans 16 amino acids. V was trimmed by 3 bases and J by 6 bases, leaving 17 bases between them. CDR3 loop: CASSPGLLSVAGELFF. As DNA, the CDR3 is TGTGCCAGCTCACCGGGACTCCTGTCAGTGGCCGGGGAGCTGTTTTTT.

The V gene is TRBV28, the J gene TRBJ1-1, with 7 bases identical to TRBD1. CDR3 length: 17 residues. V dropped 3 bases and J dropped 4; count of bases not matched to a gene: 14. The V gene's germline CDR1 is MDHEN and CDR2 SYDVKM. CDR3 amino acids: CASSFPLKRGRGTEAFF. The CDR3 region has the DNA TGTGCCAGCAGTTTCCCTCTTAAAAGGGGGCGAGGCACTGAAGCTTTCTTT. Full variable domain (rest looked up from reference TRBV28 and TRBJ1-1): DVKVTQSSRYLVKRTGEKVFLECVQDMDHENMFWYRQDPGLGLRLIYFSYDVKMKEKGDIPEGYSVSREKKERFSLILESASTNQTSMYLCASSFPLKRGRGTEAFFGQGTRLTVV.

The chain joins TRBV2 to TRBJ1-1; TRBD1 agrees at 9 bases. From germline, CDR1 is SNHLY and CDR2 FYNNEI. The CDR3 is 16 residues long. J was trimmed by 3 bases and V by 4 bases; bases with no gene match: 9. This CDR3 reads CASSVPGQGQDTEAFF. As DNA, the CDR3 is TGTGCCAGCAGTGTCCCGGGACAGGGCCAGGACACTGAAGCTTTCTTT.

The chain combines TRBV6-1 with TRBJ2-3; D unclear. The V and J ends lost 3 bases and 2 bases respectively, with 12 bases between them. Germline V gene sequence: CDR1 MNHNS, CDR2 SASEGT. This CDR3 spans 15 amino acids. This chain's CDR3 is CASSDSPRATDTQYF. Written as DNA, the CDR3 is TGTGCCAGCAGTGATTCCCCGCGCGCCACAGATACGCAGTATTTT.

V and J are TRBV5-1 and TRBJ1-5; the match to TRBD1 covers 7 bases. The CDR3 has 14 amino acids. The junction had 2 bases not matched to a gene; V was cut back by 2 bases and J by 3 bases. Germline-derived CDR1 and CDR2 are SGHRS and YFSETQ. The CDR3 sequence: CASSFGTVNQPQHF. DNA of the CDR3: TGCGCCAGCAGCTTTGGGACAGTCAATCAGCCCCAGCATTTT.

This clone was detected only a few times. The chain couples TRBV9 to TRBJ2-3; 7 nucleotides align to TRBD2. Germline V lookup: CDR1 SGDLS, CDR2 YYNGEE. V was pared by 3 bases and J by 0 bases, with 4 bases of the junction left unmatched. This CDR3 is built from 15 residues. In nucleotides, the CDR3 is TGTGCCAGCAGCGAAACTAGCGCAAGCACAGATACGCAGTATTTT. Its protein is CASSETSASTDTQYF.

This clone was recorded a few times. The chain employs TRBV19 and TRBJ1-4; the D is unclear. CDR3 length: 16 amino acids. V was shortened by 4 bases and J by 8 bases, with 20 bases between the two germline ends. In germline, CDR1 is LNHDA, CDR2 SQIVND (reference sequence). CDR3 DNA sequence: TGTGCCAGTAGTAAAAGTGGAGTTTCTGGTGGGGAAAAACTGTTTTTT. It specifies CASSKSGVSGGEKLFF.

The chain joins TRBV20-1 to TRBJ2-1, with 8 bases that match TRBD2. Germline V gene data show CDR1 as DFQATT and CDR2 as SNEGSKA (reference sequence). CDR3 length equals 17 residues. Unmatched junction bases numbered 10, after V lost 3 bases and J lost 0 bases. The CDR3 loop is CSASPGGSPSSYNEQFF. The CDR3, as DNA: TGCAGTGCTAGTCCGGGAGGGTCCCCTAGCTCCTACAATGAGCAGTTCTTC.

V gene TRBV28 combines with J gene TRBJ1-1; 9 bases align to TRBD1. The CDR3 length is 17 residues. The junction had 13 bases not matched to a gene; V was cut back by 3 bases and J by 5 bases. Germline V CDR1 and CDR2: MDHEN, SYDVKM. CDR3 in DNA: TGTGCCAGCAGTTTGAAACAGGGGGCGCGTCTAGGAACTGAAGCTTTCTTT. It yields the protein CASSLKQGARLGTEAFF.

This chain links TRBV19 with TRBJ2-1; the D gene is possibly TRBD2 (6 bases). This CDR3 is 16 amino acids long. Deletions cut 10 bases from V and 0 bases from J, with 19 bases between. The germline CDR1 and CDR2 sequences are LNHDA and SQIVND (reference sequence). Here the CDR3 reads CATLPELASSYNEQFF. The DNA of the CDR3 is TGTGCCACCCTACCCGAACTAGCTAGCTCCTACAATGAGCAGTTCTTC.